Described below is a single TCR beta chain sequence and its context. Its antigen is unknown. No base-level quality is on record; no much larger clone is a single base apart. The germline V gene provides CDR1 MDHEN and CDR2 SYDVKM. Including cysteine and phenylalanine, the CDR3 has 11 amino acids. Only the CDR3 region is kept as DNA, spanning 33 bases read in frame from base 1. The V and J ends are trimmed by 8 bases and 9 bases, leaving 11 bases between them. This sample is drawn from a study of vaccination effects on CD4 cells after COVID-19 (dated 2022 in TCRdb). Turning to the overall study: Two doses of either the BNT162b2 or the mRNA-1273 mRNA SARS-CoV-2 vaccine were administered to participants. SARS-CoV-2 spike-specific CD4+ TCR repertoires were compared before and after mRNA vaccination in COVID-19 convalescent patients and in infection-naive vaccine recipients. Cultures from other donors in the study were sequenced with the Oncomine TCR Beta short-read assay on an Illumina iSeq 100. Altogether, roughly 10 COVID-19 convalescent patients and 4 SARS-CoV-2-naive healthy vaccine recipients made up the full study.

To identify antigen-specific CD4+ T cell clonotypes by their expansion, the ViraFEST assay first stimulated PBMC with viral peptide pools and then applied TCR sequencing. After about 9 days of culture, CD4+ T cells were isolated with the EasySep CD4+ T cell isolation kit. The absence of prior SARS-CoV-2 infection in healthy vaccine recipients was confirmed by negative nucleocapsid antibodies before and after vaccination. Two million PBMC per well were cultured with about 9.6 ug/ml peptides in IMDM containing approximately 4.6% human AB serum, around 10 IU/ml IL-2 and gentamicin. Half of the culture medium was replaced with fresh IL-2-containing medium on days 3 and 7. Unless otherwise noted, each peptide stimulation condition was cultured in triplicate wells. Using Ficoll-Paque Plus gradient centrifugation, PBMC were separated from whole blood and then either used fresh or cryopreserved at -140C. Overlapping peptide pools spanned the spike proteins of SARS-CoV-2 and the common cold coronaviruses HCoV-NL63, HCoV-OC43 and HCoV-229E. Genomic DNA was extracted from cultured CD4+ T cells with the QIAamp micro DNA kit.

Results and caveats for the whole study, not just this receptor: Both infection-induced and vaccine-induced clones contracted markedly at late post-vaccination timepoints, which is consistent with waning T cell responses. Among healthy vaccine recipients, nearly all vaccine-induced clones were SARS-CoV-2 mono-reactive, and just 1 of 255 was cross-reactive with common cold coronaviruses. Limitations of the study were the small number of convalescent patients and the absence of early post-infection timepoints.

The library was obtained by the immunoSEQ multiplex PCR assay. DNA from the cultured and isolated CD4+ T cells underwent TCR beta CDR3 sequencing. In the source study's methods: The analysis removed non-productive TCR sequences, trimmed reads to the CDR3 region, and retained only CDR3s that were 7 or more amino acids long. The MANAFEST web app was used to pick out antigen-specific clonotypes by comparing their expansion in peptide wells with that in reference cultures. Positive clones required FDR<0.05 expansion versus reference and all other wells, odds ratio above 5, and frequency above 0.1% in two replicate wells. Cross-reactive clonotypes were defined as significantly expanded in SARS-CoV-2 spike wells and in at least one common cold coronavirus spike condition. Using the stringdist R package, CDR3 similarity was measured by Levenshtein distance, and unrooted trees were constructed with ape in R 3.6.1. TCRdb took over this immuneACCESS table, retaining in-frame rearrangements with V and J assigned. Such tables are incomplete; in checked studies, under half of the missing clones stem from an unresolved V gene, and the remainder is unexplained. The V and J calls and clone size are taken from that table; D and trimming were inferred from the DNA. The sample records 62,000 or so clones, 80% of which are singletons. Of the sample, approximately 12% falls within the top ten clones.

The chain employs TRBV28 and TRBJ2-1, with the D gene uncertain. The material was CD4+ T cells from PBMCs cultured with SARS-CoV-2 spike peptides, obtained before COVID-19 vaccination. The sample's cell subset or site label, decoded: SARS-CoV-2 spike overlapping peptide pool stimulation. This TCR came from a human donor who received a COVID-19 vaccine. This receptor has the CDR3 CASLTRTEQFF. The sequenced DNA: TGTGCCAGCCTTACCAGGACTGAGCAGTTCTTC.